The sequence of this T cell receptor beta chain was determined in a study of cytomegalovirus exposure and HLA in healthy donors. Comment on this clone: Its matching antigen is unknown.

Germline CDR1 MDHEN, CDR2 SYDVKM. V was clipped by 2 bases and J by 9 bases, with 8 bases between them. The CDR3 sequence is 11 residues long. Despite likely unrecorded immune exposures, the donors were nominally healthy at the time of sampling. Vbeta (60) and Jbeta (13) primers were used in the PCR. Generated by immunoSEQ multiplex PCR, the TCRdb table keeps only in-frame clones and is missing some. The sample holds under 90,000 clones; more than 80% are singletons and the top ten take approximately 2.2%. Study results and limitations: When a later analysis compared HLA-associated TCR beta chains with equally common others, the HLA-associated chains turned out to be more clonally expanded and to have lower generation probabilities. Associated with cytomegalovirus, according to the listing, were 150 to 200 TCR beta chains.

The chain employs TRBV28 and TRBJ2-7; D is uncertain. Sequences were obtained from PBMCs. The clonotype was recovered from a man between 18 and 29 years old in good health and CMV-seronegative. The CDR3 nucleotides are TGTGCCAGCAGTTTAGGAGTCCGGCAGTACTTC. Its protein product is CASSLGVRQYF.